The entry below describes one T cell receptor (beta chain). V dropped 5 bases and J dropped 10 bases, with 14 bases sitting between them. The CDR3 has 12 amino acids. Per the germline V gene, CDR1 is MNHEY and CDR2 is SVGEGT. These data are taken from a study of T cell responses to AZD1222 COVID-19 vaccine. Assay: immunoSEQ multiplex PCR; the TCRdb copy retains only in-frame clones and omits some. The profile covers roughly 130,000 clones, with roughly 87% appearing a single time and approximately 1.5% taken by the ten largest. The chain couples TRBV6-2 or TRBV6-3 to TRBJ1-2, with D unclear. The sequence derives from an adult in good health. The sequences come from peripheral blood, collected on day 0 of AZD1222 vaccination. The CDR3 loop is CASSPLGRHYTF. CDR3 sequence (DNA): TGTGCCAGCAGTCCCCTCGGACGTCACTACACCTTC.